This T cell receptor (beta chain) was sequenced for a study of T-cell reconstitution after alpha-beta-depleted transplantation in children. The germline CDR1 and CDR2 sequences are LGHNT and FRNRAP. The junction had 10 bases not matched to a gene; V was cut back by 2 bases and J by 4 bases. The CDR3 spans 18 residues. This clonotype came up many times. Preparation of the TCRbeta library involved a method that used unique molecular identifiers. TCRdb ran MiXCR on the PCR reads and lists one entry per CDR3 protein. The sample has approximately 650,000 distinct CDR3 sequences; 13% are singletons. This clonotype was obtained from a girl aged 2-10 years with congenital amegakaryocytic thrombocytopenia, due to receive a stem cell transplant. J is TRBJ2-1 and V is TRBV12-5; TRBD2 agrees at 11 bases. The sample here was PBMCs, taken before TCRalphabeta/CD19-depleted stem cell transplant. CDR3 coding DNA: TGTGCTAGTGGTTTGTTGGCTAGCGGGAGGCACGTTTACAATGAGCAGTTCTTC. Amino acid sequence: CASGLLASGRHVYNEQFF.